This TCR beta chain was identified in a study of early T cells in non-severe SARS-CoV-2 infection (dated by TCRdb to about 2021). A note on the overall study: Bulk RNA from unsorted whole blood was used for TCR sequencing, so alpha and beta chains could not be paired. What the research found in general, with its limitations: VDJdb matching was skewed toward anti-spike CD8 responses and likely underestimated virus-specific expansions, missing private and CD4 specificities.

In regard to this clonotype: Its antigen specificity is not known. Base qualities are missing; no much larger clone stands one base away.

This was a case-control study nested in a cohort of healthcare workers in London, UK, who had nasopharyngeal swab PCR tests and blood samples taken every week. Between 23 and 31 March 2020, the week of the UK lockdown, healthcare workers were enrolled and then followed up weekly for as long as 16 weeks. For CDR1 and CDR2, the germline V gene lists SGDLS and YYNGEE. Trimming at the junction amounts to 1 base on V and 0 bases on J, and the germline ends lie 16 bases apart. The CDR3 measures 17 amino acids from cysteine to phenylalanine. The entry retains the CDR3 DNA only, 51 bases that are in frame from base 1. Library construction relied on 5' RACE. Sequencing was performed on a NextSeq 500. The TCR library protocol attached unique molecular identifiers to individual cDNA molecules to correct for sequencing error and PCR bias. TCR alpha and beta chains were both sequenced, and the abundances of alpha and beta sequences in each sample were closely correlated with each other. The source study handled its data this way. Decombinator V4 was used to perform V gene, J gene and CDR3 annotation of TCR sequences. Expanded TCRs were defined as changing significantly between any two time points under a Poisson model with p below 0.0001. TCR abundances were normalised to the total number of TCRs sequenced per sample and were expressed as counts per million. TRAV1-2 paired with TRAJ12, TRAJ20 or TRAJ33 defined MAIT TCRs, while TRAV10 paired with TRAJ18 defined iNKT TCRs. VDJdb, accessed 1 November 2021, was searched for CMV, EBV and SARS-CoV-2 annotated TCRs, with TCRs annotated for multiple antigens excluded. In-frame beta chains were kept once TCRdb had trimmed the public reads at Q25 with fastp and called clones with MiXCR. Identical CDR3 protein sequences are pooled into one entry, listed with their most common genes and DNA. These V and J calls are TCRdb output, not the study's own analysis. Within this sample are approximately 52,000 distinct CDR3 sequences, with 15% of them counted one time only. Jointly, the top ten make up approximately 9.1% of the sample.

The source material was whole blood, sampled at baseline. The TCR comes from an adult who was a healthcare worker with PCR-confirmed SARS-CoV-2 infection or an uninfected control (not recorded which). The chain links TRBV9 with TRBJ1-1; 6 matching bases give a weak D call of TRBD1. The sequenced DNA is TGTGCCAGCAGCGTAAGGCCTATTCAGGGGATGAACACTGAAGCTTTCTTT. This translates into CASSVRPIQGMNTEAFF. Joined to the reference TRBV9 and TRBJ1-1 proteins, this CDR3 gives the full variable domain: DSGVTQTPKHLITATGQRVTLRCSPRSGDLSVYWYQQSLDQGLQFLIQYYNGEERAKGNILERFSAQQFPDLHSELNLSSLELGDSALYFCASSVRPIQGMNTEAFFGQGTRLTVV.